This T cell receptor beta chain derives from a study of blood T cell repertoires in COVID-19 (TCRdb year 2020). Describing the broader study: Samples covering the acute and convalescent phases of COVID-19 were provided by collaborators in the United States, Italy and Spain. Nearly every sample came with metadata listing a de-identified subject ID, COVID-19 status, age in years and sex. Deeply sampled blood TCRbeta repertoires from subjects exposed to, actively infected with, or recovered from COVID-19 were included in the dataset. Where available, HLA class I and class II types were obtained from metadata supplied by the sample provider rather than from assay-based typing. Samples were obtained from the ongoing ImmuneRACE study (first 160 participants) and from about 1,300 subjects provided by 6 global collaborators. The prospective study material was composed of cDNA or gDNA derived from T cells, B-cell-depleted T cells, or PBMCs. The repertoires were released in a freely available public database meant as a resource for research on the immune response to SARS-CoV-2. What the research found in general, with its limitations: The amount of clinical and demographic metadata varied by source and participant and was provided uncurated.

TCRbeta CDR3 regions were amplified from genomic DNA using the immunoSEQ Assay, a bias-controlled multiplex PCR. The authors' analysis ran thus. Nucleated cell counts per sample were estimated from amplification of reference gene primers within the assay. To quantify the absolute abundance of each unique TCRbeta CDR3 rearrangement, sequence reads were collapsed and filtered. Productive Simpson clonality was computed per sample as the square root of Simpson's diversity index over productive rearrangements. TCRdb took this table from immuneACCESS and kept in-frame rearrangements with V and J called. Such tables lack part of the clones; where checked against another copy, unresolved V genes explain under half of the gap, and the rest is unexplained. V and J calls and clone size are those listed in that table; D and trimming were worked out from the DNA. In this sample the table shows about 310,000 clones, roughly 86% of which occur a single time. 7.8% of the sample rests with the top ten.

A second Seattle source provided samples from volunteer blood donors who had recovered from COVID-19. The collaborating institutions used their own protocols to collect whole blood in K2EDTA tubes. For TCRbeta analysis, collaborators shipped samples in one of three forms: frozen whole blood, isolated PBMCs, or DNA extracted from either of those sample types. The germline V gene encodes CDR1 SGHRS and CDR2 YFSETQ. The junction shows trimming of 4 bases on V and 1 base on J, and the gene matches do not reach 5 bases of it. The CDR3, from cysteine to phenylalanine, totals 15 residues. Only the CDR3 DNA stays, 45 bases, in frame from base 1. With respect to this clone: The target of this receptor is not known. No clone much larger than this one lies a single base away; base qualities are absent.

The rearrangement joined TRBV5-1 to TRBJ2-7, and 10 junction bases match TRBD2. Source material: peripheral blood. This sequence was found in a woman aged 45-59 years who had recovered from COVID-19. DNA sequence: TGCGCCAGCAGCGTTAGCGGGGGGCGATCCTACGAGCAGTACTTC. Its protein is CASSVSGGRSYEQYF.